These 6 T cell receptor beta chains originate from one sample sequenced in a study of regulatory T cells in long-lasting Graves disease. Sequencing libraries for TCR beta were prepared with iRepertoire HTBI primers and Arm-PCR of CDR3 regions. TCRdb re-called the multiplex PCR reads through MiXCR, storing one row per CDR3 protein. Of roughly 490,000 distinct CDR3 sequences in the sample, 22% were seen once. Indicated time point: persistent/refractory GD, antithyroid drugs over 5 years with positive TRAb. Extracted RNA from PBMCs served as the source of the TCR library. Material: peripheral blood mononuclear cells (PBMCs), obtained when the disease was refractory, from a patient treated with antithyroid drugs. These receptors came from a female donor with Graves disease.

At least ten counts were recorded for this clonotype. This chain links TRBV2 with TRBJ2-5; D perhaps matches TRBD1 (6 bases). Deletions cut 3 bases from V and 4 bases from J, with 15 bases between. CDR3 size: 15 residues. CDR1 is SNHLY and CDR2 is FYNNEI in the germline V gene. The CDR3 nucleotides are TGTGCCAGCAGTGAGGGGGCCGCGATAGGAGAGACCCAGTACTTC. It codes for CASSEGAAIGETQYF.

This clonotype came up a few times. The rearrangement uses TRBV7-9 and TRBJ2-7, with D maybe TRBD2 (5 bases). V was trimmed by 7 bases and J by 1 base, leaving 14 bases between them. CDR3 length: 14 residues. Germline-derived CDR1 and CDR2 are SEHNR and FQNEAQ (reference sequence). CDR3 nucleotides: TGTGCCAGCAACGAGGGATCTGGTTCCTACGAGCAGTACTTC. It specifies CASNEGSGSYEQYF.

The J gene is TRBJ1-5, the V gene TRBV10-3; TRBD1 agrees at 10 bases. The V gene end was trimmed by 2 bases and the J gene end by 7 bases; junction bases not matched to a gene: 2. Germline CDR1 reads ENHRY; CDR2 reads SYGVKD. This CDR3 comprises 14 residues. The CDR3 region is CAISEGTGDQPQHF. Here the CDR3 DNA reads TGTGCCATCAGTGAGGGGACAGGGGACCAGCCCCAGCATTTT.

The chain employs TRBV5-5 and TRBJ2-7, with D uncertain. With the DNA end fitting TRBJ2-5 better, the J assignment may be wrong. Germline-derived CDR1 and CDR2 are SGHKS and YYEKEE (reference sequence). The CDR3 totals 13 residues. The CDR3 here is CASMVGSEETQYF. The CDR3 DNA reads TGTGCCAGTATGGTAGGGTCAGAGGAGACCCAGTACTTC.

This sequence joins TRBV24-1 and TRBJ1-5; D gene uncertain. The CDR3 loop spans 13 amino acids. V lost 2 bases and J lost 5, with 6 bases in between. Germline CDR1 and CDR2: KGHDR and SFDVKD. CDR3 protein: CATSDSSDQPQHF. The CDR3 DNA follows: TGTGCCACCAGTGATTCCAGTGATCAGCCCCAGCATTTT.

Many counts were recorded for this clonotype. The chain combines TRBV6-5 with TRBJ2-7; perhaps TRBD1 as D (5 bases). This CDR3 spans 15 amino acids. Germline V gene lookup returns CDR1 MNHEY and CDR2 SVGAGI. Trimming took off 3 bases at V and 2 bases at J, with 14 bases between the two ends. The CDR3 nucleotides are TGTGCCAGCAGTTATTTTGCGACAGCTACCTACGAGCAGTACTTC. It translates to CASSYFATATYEQYF.